This entry concerns a single T cell receptor beta chain. The CDR3 runs to 20 residues. V gave up 3 bases and J gave up 2 bases; unmatched junction bases: 13. Germline CDR1 and CDR2: SGDLS and YYNGEE. This entry is derived from a study of T cells in Graves' hyperthyroidism and ophthalmopathy. TCR beta CDR3 regions were amplified from RNA transcripts. With the HTBI primer set, the TCR CDR3 went through a first round of RT-PCR. TCRdb re-derived calls from the multiplex PCR reads in MiXCR, one entry per CDR3 protein. The sample has 250,000 or so distinct CDR3 sequences; 13% to 15% are singletons. Sequencing was performed on blood. The sequence came from a woman between 50 and 59 years old with Graves' hyperthyroidism that later progressed to Graves' ophthalmopathy. The V and J genes are TRBV9 and TRBJ2-5, with 16 bases identical to TRBD2. The CDR3 DNA is TGTGCCAGCAGCGAGACCAGGGGACTAGCGGGAGGGCCGGGGCAAGAGACCCAGTACTTC. Its protein is CASSETRGLAGGPGQETQYF.